The 14 T cell receptor beta chains in this list originate from one sample, sequenced in a study of shared clonotypes between healthy human individuals. Positive CCR7 selection of CD45RO-negative cells yielded the naive CD8 cells, and terminally differentiated effector memory CD45RA+ cells were excluded. Assay: immunoSEQ multiplex PCR; the TCRdb copy retains only in-frame clones and omits some. The sample carries hundreds of thousands of clones, 92% recorded once. Sample: naive CD8+ T cells sorted from blood. The receptor set was obtained from a man aged 30-40 years in good health.

CDR3 sequence: CASSSTGDQETQYF. The CDR3 region has the DNA TGTGCCAGCAGCTCTACAGGTGATCAAGAGACCCAGTACTTC. The V call is TRBV13, the J call TRBJ2-5, with TRBD1 as a possible D gene (5 bases). Germline V gives CDR1 PRHDT, CDR2 FYEKMQ (reference sequence). The CDR3 has 14 residues. The V end was cut by 4 bases, the J end by 2 bases, with 11 bases between. The whole variable domain, remainder taken from reference TRBV13 and TRBJ2-5, is AAGVIQSPRHLIKEKRETATLKCYPIPRHDTVYWYQQGPGQDPQFLISFYEKMQSDKGSIPDRFSAQQFSDYHSELNMSSLELGDSALYFCASSSTGDQETQYFGPGTRLLVL.

The genes are TRBV27 and TRBJ2-7; the match to TRBD1 covers 10 bases. From germline, CDR1 is MNHEY and CDR2 SMNVEV (reference sequence). The CDR3 is made up of 15 amino acids. Trimming at V came to 6 bases and at J to 3 bases, leaving 8 bases not matched to a gene. The CDR3 nucleotides read TGTGCCAGCAGACAGAGACAGGGGGCTATCTACGAGCAGTACTTC. Translation gives CASRQRQGAIYEQYF.

The chain recombines TRBV6-4 with TRBJ1-5, with a tentative D call TRBD1 (6 bases). The germline CDR1 and CDR2 sequences are MRHNA and SNTAGT. This CDR3 is 15 amino acids long. V dropped 2 bases and J dropped 5 bases, with 13 bases sitting between them. This chain's CDR3 is CASSDVRGSHQPQHF. In DNA, the CDR3 is TGTGCCAGCAGTGACGTCAGGGGATCACATCAGCCCCAGCATTTT.

The CDR3 loop is CASSAWEAPLGDTQYF. The DNA for the CDR3 is TGTGCCAGCAGCGCCTGGGAGGCCCCCCTCGGGGATACGCAGTATTTT. The genes are TRBV7-9 and TRBJ2-3, with a possible D match to TRBD2 (6 bases). Germline V gene lookup returns CDR1 SEHNR and CDR2 FQNEAQ (reference sequence). This CDR3 contains 16 residues. The V end was cut by 5 bases, the J end by 6 bases, with 21 bases between. Filled out from reference TRBV7-9 and TRBJ2-3, the complete variable domain reads DTGVSQNPRHKITKRGQNVTFRCDPISEHNRLYWYRQTLGQGPEFLTYFQNEAQLEKSRLLSDRFSAERPKGSFSTLEIQRTEQGDSAMYLCASSAWEAPLGDTQYFGPGTRLTVL.

This clone appeared once. The rearrangement uses TRBV28 and TRBJ2-7; possible D gene TRBD1, 8 bases. This CDR3 has 19 amino acids. Germline CDR1 is MDHEN and CDR2 is SYDVKM. Trimming took off 3 bases at V and 0 bases at J, with 24 bases between the two ends. This CDR3 is CASSLRGQAAGPVSYEQYF. CDR3 sequence (DNA): TGTGCCAGCAGTTTGCGGGGACAGGCAGCGGGACCTGTCTCCTACGAGCAGTACTTC.

The genes are TRBV4-1 and TRBJ2-1; 9 bases match TRBD2. Germline CDR1 is MGHRA and CDR2 is YSYEKL. This CDR3 is 17 amino acids long. V lost 1 base, J lost 0 bases, and 4 bases stayed unmatched. Here the CDR3 reads CASSQASGVSSYNEQFF. As DNA, the CDR3 is TGCGCCAGCAGCCAAGCTAGCGGGGTGAGCTCCTACAATGAGCAGTTCTTC.

This clone was seen once. This rearrangement joins TRBV27 to TRBJ2-7, with no clear D. CDR1 is MNHEY and CDR2 is SMNVEV in the germline V gene (reference sequence). The CDR3 totals 13 residues. V was trimmed by 8 bases and J by 3 bases, leaving 14 bases between them. CDR3 coding DNA: TGTGCCAGCGGGCTCCGGGTGAGCTACGAGCAGTACTTC. It yields the protein CASGLRVSYEQYF.

This chain connects TRBV11-2 to TRBJ2-5, with D perhaps given as TRBD1 or TRBD2 (7 bases each). The germline CDR1 and CDR2 sequences are SGHAT and FQNNGV. V lost 5 bases and J lost 4, with 17 bases in between. The CDR3 is made up of 15 amino acids. CDR3 nucleotides: TGTGCCAGCAGCCCTGAGACAGGGAGGGGAGAGACCCAGTACTTC. Protein sequence: CASSPETGRGETQYF.

This sequence joins TRBV29-1 and TRBJ2-1, with 7 bases identical to TRBD1. Germline CDR1 reads SQVTM; CDR2 reads ANQGSEA. Trimming cost V 1 base and J 5 bases; bases outside gene matches: 5. This CDR3 is 14 amino acids long. The CDR3 DNA reads as TGCAGCGTTGAAGCCGGGACAGACAACAATGAGCAGTTCTTC. This codes for CSVEAGTDNNEQFF.

The rearrangement joins TRBV2 to TRBJ2-7, with 11 bases that match TRBD1. Germline V gene data show CDR1 as SNHLY and CDR2 as FYNNEI. The V gene end was trimmed by 4 bases and the J gene end by 2 bases; junction bases not matched to a gene: 7. There are 16 residues in the CDR3. CDR3 sequence (DNA): TGTGCCAGCAGTGCCCCGGGGACAGGGGGGGCCTACGAGCAGTACTTC. Amino acids: CASSAPGTGGAYEQYF.

This chain joins TRBV27 and TRBJ2-2; 8 bases line up with TRBD1. The junction had 8 bases not matched to a gene; V was cut back by 2 bases and J by 3 bases. Germline V gene lookup returns CDR1 MNHEY and CDR2 SMNVEV (reference sequence). The CDR3 totals 17 residues. CDR3 coding DNA: TGTGCCAGCAGTTTAGGGCGACAGGGGTACTACACCGGGGAGCTGTTTTTT. Protein product: CASSLGRQGYYTGELFF.

The rearrangement joins TRBV7-9 to TRBJ2-2; TRBD1 aligns across 7 bases. The CDR3 contains 17 residues. CDR1 SEHNR and CDR2 FQNEAQ come from the germline V gene (reference sequence). Germline trimming cut 3 bases from V and 0 bases from J; bases unmatched to any gene: 7. CDR3 DNA sequence: TGTGCCAGCAGCTTTCCTACCGGGACAGCGAACACCGGGGAGCTGTTTTTT. Protein: CASSFPTGTANTGELFF.

The rearrangement links TRBV7-6 to TRBJ2-7; D call uncertain. The CDR3 extends over 15 amino acids. Per the germline V gene, CDR1 is SGHVS and CDR2 is FNYEAQ. V lost 5 bases to trimming and J lost 0 bases, with 14 bases between them. CDR3 coding DNA: TGTGCCAGCAGCACCCGGGCAGACTCCTCCTACGAGCAGTACTTC. Translating it yields CASSTRADSSYEQYF.

The chain combines TRBV5-1 with TRBJ2-7, with 9 bases that match TRBD1. This CDR3 spans 14 amino acids. V gave up 5 bases and J gave up 9 bases; unmatched junction bases: 12. Germline V gives CDR1 SGHRS, CDR2 YFSETQ. The CDR3 DNA reads as TGCGCCAGCAGGGAACCGGGGACAGGGTGGGCGCAGTACTTC. Translated: CASREPGTGWAQYF.